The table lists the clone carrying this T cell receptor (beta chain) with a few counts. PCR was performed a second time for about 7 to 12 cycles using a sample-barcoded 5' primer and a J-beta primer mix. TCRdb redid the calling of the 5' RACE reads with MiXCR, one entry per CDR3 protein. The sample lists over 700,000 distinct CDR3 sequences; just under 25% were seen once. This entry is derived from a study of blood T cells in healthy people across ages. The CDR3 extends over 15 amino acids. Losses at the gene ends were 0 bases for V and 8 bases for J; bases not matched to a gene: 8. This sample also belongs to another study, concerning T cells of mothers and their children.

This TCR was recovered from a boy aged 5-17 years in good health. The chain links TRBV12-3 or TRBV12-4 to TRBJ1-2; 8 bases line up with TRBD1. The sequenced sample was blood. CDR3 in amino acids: CASSLASGGNSGYTF. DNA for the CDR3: TGTGCCAGCAGTTTAGCGTCAGGGGGCAATTCGGGCTACACCTTC.